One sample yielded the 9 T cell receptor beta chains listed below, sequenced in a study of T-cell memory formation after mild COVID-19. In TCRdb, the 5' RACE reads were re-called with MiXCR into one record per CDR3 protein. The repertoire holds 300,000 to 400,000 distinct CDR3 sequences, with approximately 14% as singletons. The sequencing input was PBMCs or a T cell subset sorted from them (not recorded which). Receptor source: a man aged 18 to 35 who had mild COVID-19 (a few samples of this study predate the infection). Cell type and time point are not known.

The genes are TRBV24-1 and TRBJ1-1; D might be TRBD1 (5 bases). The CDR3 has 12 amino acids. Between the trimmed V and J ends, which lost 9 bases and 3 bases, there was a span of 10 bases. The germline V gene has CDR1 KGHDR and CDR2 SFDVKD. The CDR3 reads CATLRQHTEAFF. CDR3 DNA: TGTGCCACCCTTAGACAGCACACTGAAGCTTTCTTT.

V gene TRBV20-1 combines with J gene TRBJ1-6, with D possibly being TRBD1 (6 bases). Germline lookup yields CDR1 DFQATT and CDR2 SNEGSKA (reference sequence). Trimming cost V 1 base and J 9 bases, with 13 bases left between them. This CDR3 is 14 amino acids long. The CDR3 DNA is TGCAGTGCTAGAGTCCAGGGGTTGAGTTCACCCCTCCACTTT. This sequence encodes CSARVQGLSSPLHF.

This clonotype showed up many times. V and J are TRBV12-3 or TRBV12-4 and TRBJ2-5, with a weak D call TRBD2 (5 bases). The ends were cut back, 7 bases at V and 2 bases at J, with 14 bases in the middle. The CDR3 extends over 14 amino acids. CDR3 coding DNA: TGTGCCAGCACTCAGAGGGCGCAGCAAGAGACCCAGTACTTC. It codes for CASTQRAQQETQYF.

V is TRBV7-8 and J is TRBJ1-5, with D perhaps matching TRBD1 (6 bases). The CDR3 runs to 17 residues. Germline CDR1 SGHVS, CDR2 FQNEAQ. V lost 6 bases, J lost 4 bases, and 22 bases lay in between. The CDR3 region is CASSRLPGHDGNQPQHF. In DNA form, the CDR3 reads TGTGCCAGCAGTCGTCTTCCGGGACATGATGGGAATCAGCCCCAGCATTTT.

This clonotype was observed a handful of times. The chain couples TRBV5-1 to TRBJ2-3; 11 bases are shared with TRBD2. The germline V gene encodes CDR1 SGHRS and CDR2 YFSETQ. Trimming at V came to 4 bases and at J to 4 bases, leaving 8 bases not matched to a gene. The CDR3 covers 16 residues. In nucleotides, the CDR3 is TGCGCCAGCAGCGAAGTAGCGGGGGGGCCCGCAGATACGCAGTATTTT. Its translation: CASSEVAGGPADTQYF.

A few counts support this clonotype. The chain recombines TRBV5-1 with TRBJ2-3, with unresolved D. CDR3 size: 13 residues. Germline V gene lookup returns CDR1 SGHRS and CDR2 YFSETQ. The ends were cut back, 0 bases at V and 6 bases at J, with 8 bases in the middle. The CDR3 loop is CASSLVPEDTQYF. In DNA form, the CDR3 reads TGCGCCAGCAGCTTGGTCCCGGAGGATACGCAGTATTTT.

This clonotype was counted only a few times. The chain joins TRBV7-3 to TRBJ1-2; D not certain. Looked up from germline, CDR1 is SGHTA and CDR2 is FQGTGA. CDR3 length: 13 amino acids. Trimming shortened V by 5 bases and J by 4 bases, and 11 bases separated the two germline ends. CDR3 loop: CASSPGEGYGYTF. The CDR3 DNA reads TGTGCCAGCAGCCCCGGGGAGGGCTATGGCTACACCTTC.

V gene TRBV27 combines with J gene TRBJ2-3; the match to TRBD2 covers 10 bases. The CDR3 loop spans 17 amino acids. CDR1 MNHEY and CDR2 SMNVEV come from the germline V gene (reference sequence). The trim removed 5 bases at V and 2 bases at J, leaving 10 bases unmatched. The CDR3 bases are TGTGCCAGCAGTAAATGGGCTAGCGGGGGCTTCACAGATACGCAGTATTTT. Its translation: CASSKWASGGFTDTQYF.

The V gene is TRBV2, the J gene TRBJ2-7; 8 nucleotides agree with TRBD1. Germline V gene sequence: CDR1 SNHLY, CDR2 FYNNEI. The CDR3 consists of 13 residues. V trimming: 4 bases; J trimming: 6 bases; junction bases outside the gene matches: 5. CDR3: CASSGQGTSEQYF. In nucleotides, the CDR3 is TGTGCCAGCAGTGGACAGGGGACGTCCGAGCAGTACTTC.